This TCR beta chain emerged from a study of regulatory T cells in long-lasting Graves disease. Sample time point: newly diagnosed GD, antithyroid drugs for less than 3 months. Generation of the TCR library employed RNA extracted from PBMCs. Assembly of TCR beta libraries relied on iRepertoire HTBI primers together with Arm-PCR of CDR3 regions. In the authors' workflow: Across the samples, identification revealed fewer than 75 TRBV and 11 to 15 TRBJ segments. Each CDR3 protein is one row after TCRdb ran MiXCR on the multiplex PCR reads. These V and J calls rely on TCRdb rather than the paper's analysis. The sample shows approximately 230,000 distinct CDR3 sequences, about 18% of them seen only once. A word on this clonotype: Its specificity is not known. A read error may explain this, as a much larger clone is one base away.

Study-level findings and limits: Segments TRBV28, TRBJ1-2 and TRBJ2-5 showed preferential usage in persistent disease. Results may be inaccurate due to the small sample size. TCR diversity was lower in persistent Graves' patients than in newly diagnosed ones.

V shed 5 bases and J 9 bases; nucleotides not matched to a gene: 19. This CDR3 is built from 17 residues. The germline V gene encodes CDR1 MNHEY and CDR2 SVGEGT. V is TRBV6-2 or TRBV6-3 and J is TRBJ2-7, with 10 bases lining up with TRBD2. Sequenced here: peripheral blood mononuclear cells (PBMCs), sampled at new diagnosis, from a patient treated with antithyroid drugs. The sequence came from a female donor with Graves disease. The CDR3 DNA follows: TGTGCCAGCAGTGAGGTGCTAGCGGGAGCACCCCTAGACGGGCAGTACTTC. Residues: CASSEVLAGAPLDGQYF.